The 27 T cell receptor beta chains given below trace back to one sample, sequenced in a study of T cells in Graves' hyperthyroidism and ophthalmopathy. RNA transcripts provided the source from which TCR beta CDR3 regions were amplified. A first-round RT-PCR of the TCR CDR3 used the HTBI primer set. TCRdb ran MiXCR on the multiplex PCR reads and lists one entry per CDR3 protein. This sample has some 370,000 distinct CDR3 sequences; about 14% occur once, and the top ten carry around 27%. The sample consisted of blood. These receptor sequences come from a man aged 50-60 years with Graves' ophthalmopathy.

The sample holds many counts of this clonotype. This rearrangement joins TRBV27 to TRBJ2-7, with 7 bases matching TRBD2. The CDR3 covers 15 residues. Losses at the gene ends were 5 bases for V and 4 bases for J; bases not matched to a gene: 11. Germline V gene lookup returns CDR1 MNHEY and CDR2 SMNVEV (reference sequence). The DNA of the CDR3 is TGTGCCAGCAGTCCCCCCGGAGCGGGATCATACGAGCAGTACTTC. This gives the protein CASSPPGAGSYEQYF.

This chain uses TRBV28 with TRBJ1-5; D gene ambiguous. The CDR3 loop spans 12 amino acids. Trimming stripped 2 bases from V and 6 bases from J, with 5 bases between. Per germline, CDR1 MDHEN and CDR2 SYDVKM. In DNA, the CDR3 is TGTGCCAGCAGTTTACTGTCTCAGCCCCAGCATTTT. The encoded protein is CASSLLSQPQHF.

The chain combines TRBV27 with TRBJ2-7, with 12 bases matching TRBD2. The junction had 5 bases not matched to a gene; V was cut back by 5 bases and J by 6 bases. The CDR3 is 14 residues long. From germline, CDR1 is MNHEY and CDR2 SMNVEV (reference sequence). The CDR3 nucleotides read TGTGCCAGCAGTCTTCTAGCGGGAGGGCGCGAGCAGTACTTC. This translates into CASSLLAGGREQYF.

The chain employs TRBV12-3 or TRBV12-4 and TRBJ2-7; possibly TRBD1 for D (6 bases). Trimming removed 7 bases from V and 3 bases from J, with 10 bases in between. CDR3 length equals 12 residues. CDR3 coding DNA: TGTGCCAGCACAGGACAGCTCTACGAGCAGTACTTC. Protein: CASTGQLYEQYF.

The rearrangement uses TRBV29-1 and TRBJ2-3; TRBD2 aligns across 12 bases. With V trimmed by 4 bases and J by 1 base, 3 bases remained unmatched. Germline assignment: CDR1 SQVTM and CDR2 ANQGSEA. CDR3 length: 15 amino acids. CDR3 DNA: TGCAGCGTTGTCTGGACTAGCGGGGGCACAGATACGCAGTATTTT. This encodes CSVVWTSGGTDTQYF.

The chain couples TRBV7-8 to TRBJ1-1; D gene uncertain. Germline values: CDR1 SGHVS, CDR2 FQNEAQ. V was pared by 5 bases and J by 0 bases, with 16 bases between. The CDR3 sequence is 16 residues long. The DNA for the CDR3 is TGTGCCAGCAGCCAACGCGAAGGCAGGATGAACACTGAAGCTTTCTTT. It codes for CASSQREGRMNTEAFF.

This clonotype was observed a handful of times. V and J are TRBV9 and TRBJ2-1; 9 bases align to TRBD2. CDR3 length: 17 residues. The germline gives CDR1 SGDLS, CDR2 YYNGEE. Germline trimming cut 4 bases from V and 2 bases from J; bases unmatched to any gene: 10. The CDR3 DNA is TGTGCCAGCAGCACTCGAGCCGGGACTAGCACCTACAATGAGCAGTTCTTC. Protein sequence: CASSTRAGTSTYNEQFF.

This clonotype was seen many times. The chain links TRBV11-3 to TRBJ2-2; 9 nucleotides agree with TRBD1. Germline CDR1 SGHNT, CDR2 YENEEA. V was clipped by 1 base and J by 6 bases; unmatched bases: 3. This CDR3 is built from 15 residues. CDR3 amino acids: CASSLVGTGSGELFF. CDR3 nucleotides: TGTGCCAGCAGCTTAGTTGGGACAGGGTCCGGGGAGCTGTTTTTT.

This clonotype has ten or more counts. The chain couples TRBV5-1 to TRBJ2-7; no firm D call. V lost 0 bases and J lost 3, with 19 bases in between. From germline, CDR1 is SGHRS and CDR2 YFSETQ. The CDR3 spans 17 residues. CDR3 residues: CASSLASGGASVYEQYF. CDR3 sequence (DNA): TGCGCCAGCAGCTTGGCCTCTGGCGGAGCCTCGGTCTACGAGCAGTACTTC.

This clonotype occurred a few times. The gene calls are TRBV6-4 and TRBJ2-5, with D unclear. Germline CDR1 reads MRHNA; CDR2 reads SNTAGT. The CDR3 covers 13 residues. V was trimmed by 8 bases and J by 4 bases, leaving 14 bases between them. The CDR3 DNA reads as TGTGCCAGCCGGACGCACGTATTAGAGACCCAGTACTTC. Its protein product is CASRTHVLETQYF.

This rearrangement joins TRBV6-1 to TRBJ2-7; maybe TRBD1 (6 bases). V lost 3 bases and J 5 bases, leaving 11 bases between the germline ends. This CDR3 region has 13 residues. Germline CDR1 is MNHNS and CDR2 is SASEGT. CDR3 sequence (DNA): TGTGCCAGCAGTGAGCCTTCAGGGGACGAGCAGTACTTC. Its protein product is CASSEPSGDEQYF.

This clonotype occurred a few times. The chain joins TRBV29-1 to TRBJ1-2; 8 bases fit TRBD1. The CDR3 sequence is 12 residues long. Looked up from germline, CDR1 is SQVTM and CDR2 is ANQGSEA. The ends lost 6 bases at V and 6 bases at J; junction bases unmatched: 6. This chain's CDR3 is CSVTLDRDGYTF. Here the CDR3 DNA reads TGCAGCGTCACCTTGGACAGGGATGGCTACACCTTC.

The table lists this clonotype with many counts. The V and J genes are TRBV7-9 and TRBJ2-7, with 9 bases aligning to TRBD2. V was pared by 5 bases and J by 2 bases, with 7 bases of the junction left unmatched. Germline CDR1 SEHNR, CDR2 FQNEAQ (reference sequence). The CDR3 has 15 amino acids. CDR3 residues: CASSPGSGRPYEQYF. The CDR3 coding sequence is TGTGCCAGCAGCCCCGGAAGCGGGAGGCCCTACGAGCAGTACTTC.

This clonotype has ten or more counts. This chain joins TRBV11-3 and TRBJ1-4; TRBD1 might be the D (6 bases). Germline V CDR1 and CDR2: SGHNT, YENEEA. Trimming took off 3 bases at V and 7 bases at J, with 12 bases between the two ends. The CDR3 sequence is 14 residues long. The CDR3 protein is CASSFTGHGEKLFF. The CDR3 DNA is TGTGCCAGCAGCTTTACGGGACATGGTGAAAAACTGTTTTTT.

The chain recombines TRBV19 with TRBJ1-1; perhaps TRBD1 as D (6 bases). V lost 6 bases, J lost 7 bases, and 15 bases lay in between. The CDR3 extends over 13 amino acids. Germline values: CDR1 LNHDA, CDR2 SQIVND (reference sequence). The CDR3 sequence is CASSGGHRVEAFF. The CDR3 DNA is TGTGCCAGTAGCGGGGGACACCGGGTTGAAGCTTTCTTT.

This clonotype has a single count. A much larger clone sits a single nucleotide away, making a read error possible. The chain uses TRBV28 and TRBJ1-2; 10 bases fit TRBD1. From germline, CDR1 is MDHEN and CDR2 SYDVKM. The ends lost 5 bases at V and 6 bases at J; junction bases unmatched: 15. This CDR3 has 17 amino acids. The DNA for the CDR3 is TGTGCCAGCAGTCCTACCCGGGACAGGGGATGCGTTGATGGCTACACCTTC. This codes for CASSPTRDRGCVDGYTF.

This clonotype was counted once. CDR3 residues: CASRPGFSAGATTGELFF. The CDR3 nucleotides read TGTGCCAGCAGGCCCGGTTTTTCGGCGGGAGCGACCACCGGGGAGCTGTTTTTT. This rearrangement joins TRBV5-6 to TRBJ2-2, with TRBD2 matching 7 bases. Germline lookup yields CDR1 SGHDT and CDR2 YYEEEE. V was clipped by 5 bases and J by 4 bases; unmatched bases: 17. This CDR3 comprises 18 residues. The full variable domain, rest sourced from reference TRBV5-6 and TRBJ2-2, is DAGVTQSPTHLIKTRGQQVTLRCSPKSGHDTVSWYQQALGQGPQFIFQYYEEEERQRGNFPDRFSGHQFPNYSSELNVNALLLGDSALYLCASRPGFSAGATTGELFFGEGSRLTVL.

This clonotype was seen repeatedly, ten times or more. J is TRBJ2-7 and V is TRBV11-2, with TRBD1 matching over 11 bases. This CDR3 contains 16 residues. Germline CDR1 reads SGHAT; CDR2 reads FQNNGV. The V and J ends lost 2 bases and 6 bases, in that order; junction bases with no gene match: 9. The CDR3 region is CASSLSAGTGGGEQYF. The CDR3 DNA is TGTGCCAGCAGCTTATCCGCCGGGACAGGGGGTGGCGAGCAGTACTTC.

This clonotype has more than one count but fewer than ten. J is TRBJ1-1 and V is TRBV29-1; unclear D gene. CDR1 is SQVTM, CDR2 ANQGSEA, per germline. The CDR3 runs to 13 residues. With 2 bases removed from V and 1 base from J, the gap between germline ends came to 8 bases. CDR3 bases: TGCAGCGTTGAATCGGGTCAGAACACTGAAGCTTTCTTT. It specifies CSVESGQNTEAFF.

This clonotype has at least ten counts. The V call is TRBV5-1, the J call TRBJ2-1, with TRBD2 matching over 14 bases. J was trimmed by 1 base and V by 3 bases; bases with no gene match: 3. The CDR3 spans 17 residues. CDR1 is SGHRS and CDR2 is YFSETQ in the germline V gene. CDR3 region: CASSYWTSGGSYNEQFF. The CDR3 nucleotides are TGCGCCAGCAGCTACTGGACTAGCGGGGGGTCCTACAATGAGCAGTTCTTC.

This rearrangement joins TRBV6-1 to TRBJ2-6, with 9 bases fitting TRBD2. After removal of 5 bases from V and 1 base from J, the junction contained 12 bases not matched to a gene. The CDR3 loop spans 19 amino acids. The germline gives CDR1 MNHNS, CDR2 SASEGT. The DNA for the CDR3 is TGTGCCAGCAGTTATAGCGGGCTAGCGGGATTTTCTGGGGCCAACGTCCTGACTTTC. Encoded protein: CASSYSGLAGFSGANVLTF.

The sample holds a few counts of this clonotype. The chain employs TRBV10-3 and TRBJ1-5; D gene uncertain. The CDR3 has 12 residues. From germline, CDR1 is ENHRY and CDR2 SYGVKD. Trimming cost V 3 bases and J 9 bases, with 9 bases left between them. CDR3 in DNA: TGTGCCATCAGTGATCCGCCGGGGCCCCAGCATTTT. Translated: CAISDPPGPQHF.

J is TRBJ2-3 and V is TRBV6-1, with 7 nucleotides matching TRBD2. The germline V gene has CDR1 MNHNS and CDR2 SASEGT. This CDR3 has 15 amino acids. J was trimmed by 6 bases and V by 5 bases; bases with no gene match: 11. The CDR3 sequence: CASSYEAGVTDTQYF. The CDR3 nucleotides are TGTGCCAGCAGTTATGAGGCGGGAGTTACCGATACGCAGTATTTT.

This clonotype was seen ten or more times. The rearrangement joins TRBV12-3 or TRBV12-4 to TRBJ2-3, with 10 bases lining up with TRBD2. The length of the CDR3 is 13 residues. V was clipped by 6 bases and J by 9 bases; unmatched bases: 6. The CDR3 coding sequence is TGTGCCAGCAGGCAACCTAGCGGGAGAACGCAGTATTTT. Its translation: CASRQPSGRTQYF.

The chain joins TRBV6-2 or TRBV6-3 to TRBJ2-2; D possibly corresponds to TRBD2 (5 bases). Looked up from germline, CDR1 is MNHEY and CDR2 is SVGEGT. CDR3 length: 13 residues. Trimming shortened V by 7 bases and J by 5 bases, and 11 bases separated the two germline ends. This CDR3 reads CASKRAVTGELFF. The CDR3 DNA sequence: TGTGCCAGCAAGAGGGCTGTTACCGGGGAGCTGTTTTTT.

The V call is TRBV12-3 or TRBV12-4, the J call TRBJ1-5; TRBD1 might be the D (6 bases). V lost 5 bases to trimming and J lost 3 bases, with 11 bases between them. The CDR3 is 14 residues long. Written as DNA, the CDR3 is TGTGCCAGCAGTACGACAGGAAACAATCAGCCCCAGCATTTT. The encoded protein is CASSTTGNNQPQHF.

This clonotype showed up many times. V and J are TRBV20-1 and TRBJ2-1; 11 bases align to TRBD2. The CDR3 extends over 13 amino acids. Germline CDR1 DFQATT, CDR2 SNEGSKA (reference sequence). V was pared by 5 bases and J by 4 bases, with 1 base of the junction left unmatched. The CDR3 coding sequence is TGCAGTGCTGGGACTAGCGGTTACAATGAGCAGTTCTTC. Residues: CSAGTSGYNEQFF.